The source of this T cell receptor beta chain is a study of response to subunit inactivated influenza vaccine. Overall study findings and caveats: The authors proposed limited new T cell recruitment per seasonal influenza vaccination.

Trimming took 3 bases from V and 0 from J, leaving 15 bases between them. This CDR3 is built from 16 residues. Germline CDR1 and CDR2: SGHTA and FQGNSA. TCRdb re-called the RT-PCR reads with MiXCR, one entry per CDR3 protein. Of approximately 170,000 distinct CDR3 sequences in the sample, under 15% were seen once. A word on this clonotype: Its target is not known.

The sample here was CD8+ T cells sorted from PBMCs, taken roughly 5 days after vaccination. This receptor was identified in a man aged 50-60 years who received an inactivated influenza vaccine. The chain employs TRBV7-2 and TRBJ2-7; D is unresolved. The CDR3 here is CASSLISSTRSYEQYF. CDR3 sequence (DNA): TGTGCCAGCAGCTTGATTTCTTCGACTCGCTCCTACGAGCAGTACTTC.